This TCR beta chain was identified in a study of T cells in Graves' hyperthyroidism and ophthalmopathy. CDR3 length: 16 amino acids. J was trimmed by 5 bases and V by 0 bases; bases with no gene match: 9. Germline V lookup: CDR1 SGDLS, CDR2 YYNGEE. Study-level results: Separation of ophthalmopathy from stable hyperthyroidism was achieved by a 13 V-J model.

Among the patients, aged 18 to 65, hyperthyroidism was newly diagnosed and had lasted under 2 months. Uncontrolled infection, other autoimmune disease, pregnancy or lactation disqualified patients from enrolment. This clonotype was picked up a small number of times. Its antigen is undetermined. The investigators amplified TCR beta CDR3 regions from RNA transcripts. The HTBI primer set drove a first-round RT-PCR of the TCR CDR3. A single record per CDR3 protein comes from TCRdb applying MiXCR to the multiplex PCR reads. Altogether hundreds of thousands of distinct CDR3 sequences are present, around a sixth being singletons, with the ten largest covering 11% to 15%.

The specimen was blood. The rearrangement joins TRBV9 to TRBJ1-2, with TRBD1 identical over 8 bases. The TCR sequence derives from a woman younger than 30 with Graves' hyperthyroidism. The CDR3 DNA reads TGTGCCAGCAGCGTAGACCCGGCGGGACAGGATTATGGCTACACCTTC. As protein: CASSVDPAGQDYGYTF.